The text below deals with one TCR beta chain. The antigen is unknown. Time point meaning: patch test 1, 2 weeks after DPC sensitization. Treatment defined: therapeutic diphenylcyclopropenone sensitization with weekly scalp DPC. Each patch-test visit's blood sample preceded patch application. Unique molecular identifiers were attached to individual cDNA molecules during library preparation. TCRdb redid the calling of the RACE reads with MiXCR, one entry per CDR3 protein. The sample holds about 74,000 distinct CDR3 sequences; 32% are singletons and the top ten take roughly 9.8%. The data derive from a study of human T cells and chemical hapten exposure. Overall study context: Patients additionally received therapeutic doses of diphenylcyclopropenone on the scalp once a week, and this continued throughout the roughly 26-week study. Study-level results: Counts of TCRs expanded at PT1 correlated positively with patch test score.

Per the germline V gene, CDR1 is SGHRS and CDR2 is YFSETQ. V was shortened by 4 bases and J by 5 bases, with 18 bases between the two germline ends. The length of the CDR3 is 15 residues. Sequences were derived from whole blood, sampled in connection with sensitization to the hapten diphenylcyclopropenone (DPC). J is TRBJ2-5 and V is TRBV5-1, with a possible D match to TRBD1 (5 bases). This sequence originates from a man aged 35 to 55 with alopecia areata. Some clones in this sample may be carry-over from other donors' samples. DNA for the CDR3: TGCGCCAGCAGCCAGGGAAGACAGCTAACGGAGACCCAGTACTTC. Translating gives CASSQGRQLTETQYF.